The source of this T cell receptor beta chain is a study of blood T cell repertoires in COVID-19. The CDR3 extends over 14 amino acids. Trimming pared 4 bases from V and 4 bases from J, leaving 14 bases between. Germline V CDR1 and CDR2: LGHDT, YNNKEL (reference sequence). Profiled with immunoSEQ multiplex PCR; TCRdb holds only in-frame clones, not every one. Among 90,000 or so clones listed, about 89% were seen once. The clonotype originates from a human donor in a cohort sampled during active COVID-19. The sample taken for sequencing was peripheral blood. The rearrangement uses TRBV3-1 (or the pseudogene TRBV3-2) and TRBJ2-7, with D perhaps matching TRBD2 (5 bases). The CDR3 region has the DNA TGTGCCAGCAGCCCTACCTCGGGGAATTACGAGCAGTACTTC. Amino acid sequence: CASSPTSGNYEQYF.